The 19 T cell receptor beta chains below come from one sample, sequenced in a study of control samples from healthy donors and cancer patients. Only in-frame clones appear in the TCRdb table, and some are missing; sequencing was by immunoSEQ multiplex PCR. In the table there are over 100,000 clones, roughly nine tenths of which are singletons. The specimen sequenced was blood. The receptors were gathered from a human donor in good health. The donor label of this sample is uncertain.

This clone occurred once. V is TRBV7-8 and J is TRBJ2-4, with D possibly matching TRBD2 (6 bases). The CDR3 sequence is 14 residues long. V lost 1 base and J lost 9, with 13 bases in between. From germline, CDR1 is SGHVS and CDR2 FQNEAQ. The DNA of the CDR3 is TGTGCCAGCAGCTTAGATGCGGGATCGACCATTCAGTACTTC. Translating gives CASSLDAGSTIQYF.

The V gene is TRBV5-1, the J gene TRBJ1-6; D gene ambiguous. The germline V and J ends were trimmed by 0 bases and 9 bases, with 13 bases remaining between them. Germline V lookup: CDR1 SGHRS, CDR2 YFSETQ. This CDR3 has 15 residues. The CDR3 DNA reads as TGCGCCAGCAGCTTGGTGTCAGGCCAGAGTTCACCCCTCCACTTT. Translating it yields CASSLVSGQSSPLHF.

The genes are TRBV7-8 and TRBJ2-3; tentative D call: TRBD1 (5 bases). V lost 5 bases, J lost 4 bases, and 7 bases lay in between. CDR1 is SGHVS, CDR2 FQNEAQ, per germline. The length of the CDR3 is 12 residues. The CDR3 loop reads CASSQGADTQYF. The CDR3 DNA reads as TGTGCCAGCAGCCAGGGTGCAGATACGCAGTATTTT.

The rearrangement links TRBV19 to TRBJ2-4, with D maybe TRBD2 (5 bases). In germline, CDR1 is LNHDA, CDR2 SQIVND (reference sequence). The CDR3 covers 14 residues. V was pared by 3 bases and J by 2 bases, with 8 bases between. DNA of the CDR3: TGTGCCAGTAGTATCCGGGGTTCCAAAAACATTCAGTACTTC. Its translation is CASSIRGSKNIQYF.

The J gene is TRBJ1-1, the V gene TRBV3-1 (or the pseudogene TRBV3-2); tentatively, D is TRBD1 (5 bases). The CDR3 is 14 residues long. The germline V and J ends were trimmed by 6 bases and 0 bases, with 11 bases remaining between them. Germline V CDR1 and CDR2: LGHDT, YNNKEL (reference sequence). In nucleotides, the CDR3 is TGTGCCAGCAGGGGATGGGACCTGAACACTGAAGCTTTCTTT. It yields the protein CASRGWDLNTEAFF.

The rearrangement joins TRBV7-2 to TRBJ1-2, with D possibly being TRBD1 (5 bases). V was trimmed by 1 base and J by 4 bases, leaving 10 bases between them. This CDR3 is built from 14 residues. Looked up from germline, CDR1 is SGHTA and CDR2 is FQGNSA. CDR3 amino acids: CASSLGPGPYGYTF. The CDR3 nucleotides are TGTGCCAGCAGCTTAGGTCCAGGGCCCTATGGCTACACCTTC.

The chain recombines TRBV7-2 with TRBJ1-2; D is undetermined. Germline V gene lookup returns CDR1 SGHTA and CDR2 FQGNSA. Trimming took 3 bases from V and 3 from J, leaving 8 bases between them. There are 13 residues in the CDR3. The CDR3 nucleotides are TGTGCCAGCAGCTTGCGGGAGGACTATGGCTACACCTTC. It specifies CASSLREDYGYTF. The entire variable domain, with the rest obtained from reference TRBV7-2 and TRBJ1-2, is as follows: GAGVSQSPSNKVTEKGKDVELRCDPISGHTALYWYRQSLGQGLEFLIYFQGNSAPDKSGLPSDRFSAERTGGSVSTLTIQRTQQEDSAVYLCASSLREDYGYTFGSGTRLTVV.

This chain links TRBV5-1 with TRBJ1-1, with 11 nucleotides matching TRBD1. Trimming removed 4 bases from V and 6 bases from J; junction bases left unmatched: 2. Germline V gene lookup returns CDR1 SGHRS and CDR2 YFSETQ. This CDR3 comprises 13 residues. The chain's CDR3 is CASSTGQGAEAFF. The CDR3 DNA is TGCGCCAGCAGCACGGGACAGGGGGCTGAAGCTTTCTTT.

The rearrangement links TRBV5-1 to TRBJ2-2; TRBD1 matches 11 bases. CDR1 and CDR2 (germline): SGHRS, YFSETQ. CDR3 length: 19 amino acids. The ends lost 2 bases at V and 6 bases at J; junction bases unmatched: 15. The CDR3 DNA is TGCGCCAGCAGCTTCGCTTTGGCGGCCGGGACAGGGGGGGCCGGGGAGCTGTTTTTT. Residues: CASSFALAAGTGGAGELFF. The entire variable domain, with the rest obtained from reference TRBV5-1 and TRBJ2-2, is as follows: KAGVTQTPRYLIKTRGQQVTLSCSPISGHRSVSWYQQTPGQGLQFLFEYFSETQRNKGNFPGRFSGRQFSNSRSEMNVSTLELGDSALYLCASSFALAAGTGGAGELFFGEGSRLTVL.

V and J are TRBV19 and TRBJ2-1, with a weak D call TRBD1 (5 bases). CDR3 size: 12 residues. In germline, CDR1 is LNHDA, CDR2 SQIVND (reference sequence). The V end lost 5 bases, the J end lost 7 bases, and 9 bases lay between the germline ends. CDR3 nucleotide sequence: TGTGCCAGTAGTGCTAGGGGAAATGAGCAGTTCTTC. Amino acids: CASSARGNEQFF.

This chain connects TRBV10-3 to TRBJ1-1; D is possibly TRBD1 (5 bases). The CDR3 consists of 14 residues. V dropped 0 bases and J dropped 3 bases, with 8 bases sitting between them. Germline V gene sequence: CDR1 ENHRY, CDR2 SYGVKD. In nucleotides, the CDR3 is TGTGCCATCAGTGAGTCGGTAGGGGACACTGAAGCTTTCTTT. It is translated as CAISESVGDTEAFF.

V gene TRBV6-5 combines with J gene TRBJ1-4, with D perhaps matching TRBD1 (6 bases). Germline V gives CDR1 MNHEY, CDR2 SVGAGI. V lost 4 bases, J lost 7 bases, and 13 bases lay in between. CDR3 length: 14 amino acids. DNA of the CDR3: TGTGCCAGCAGTTCAGGGGAGGGGGGTGAAAAACTGTTTTTT. It is translated as CASSSGEGGEKLFF.

The chain carries TRBV5-1 and TRBJ2-3; D is perhaps TRBD1 or TRBD2 (5 bases each). This CDR3 has 16 residues. Germline V CDR1 and CDR2: SGHRS, YFSETQ. Between the trimmed V and J ends, which lost 4 bases and 4 bases, there was a span of 19 bases. Here the CDR3 DNA reads TGCGCCAGCAGCCTCGGGATTGGGACGAGCGCAGATACGCAGTATTTT. Its translation: CASSLGIGTSADTQYF.

The chain recombines TRBV2 with TRBJ1-2; D possibly corresponds to TRBD1 (5 bases). Trimming removed 6 bases from V and 2 bases from J, with 22 bases in between. The length of the CDR3 is 17 residues. Germline loops: CDR1 SNHLY, CDR2 FYNNEI. The CDR3 loop reads CASRNLEAGVDNYGYTF. The CDR3 region has the DNA TGTGCCAGCAGAAATCTCGAGGCGGGGGTCGACAACTATGGCTACACCTTC.

The V call is TRBV19, the J call TRBJ2-7; 12 bases align to TRBD2. The V gene end was trimmed by 3 bases and the J gene end by 2 bases; junction bases not matched to a gene: 2. Germline V CDR1 and CDR2: LNHDA, SQIVND (reference sequence). The length of the CDR3 is 15 residues. The CDR3 sequence: CASSIGLAGPYEQYF. The CDR3 region has the DNA TGTGCCAGTAGTATCGGACTAGCGGGGCCCTACGAGCAGTACTTC.

In regard to this clone: Other nucleotide sequences in the sample specify the same CDR3. The rearrangement links TRBV28 to TRBJ2-2, with 8 bases fitting TRBD1. This CDR3 contains 15 residues. The ends lost 6 bases at V and 3 bases at J; junction bases unmatched: 6. Germline V gene sequence: CDR1 MDHEN, CDR2 SYDVKM. The CDR3 sequence: CASRSGTGDTGELFF. In DNA form, the CDR3 reads TGTGCCAGCAGATCCGGGACAGGCGACACCGGGGAGCTGTTTTTT.

The genes are TRBV19 and TRBJ2-6, with D possibly being TRBD2 (6 bases). The CDR3 sequence is 15 residues long. V lost 3 bases, J lost 4 bases, and 10 bases lay in between. CDR1 LNHDA and CDR2 SQIVND come from the germline V gene (reference sequence). The CDR3 coding sequence is TGTGCCAGTAGTATTGGAGGGGACGGGGCCAACGTCCTGACTTTC. This gives the protein CASSIGGDGANVLTF.

This clone was detected only a few times. V is TRBV11-2 and J is TRBJ1-2, with TRBD1 matching over 7 bases. The CDR3 is 14 residues long. Germline-derived CDR1 and CDR2 are SGHAT and FQNNGV. J gave up 8 bases and V 1 base, and 7 bases lay outside the gene matches. CDR3 nucleotide sequence: TGTGCCAGCAGCTTAGTGGACAGGCTAGGAGGCTACACCTTC. This sequence encodes CASSLVDRLGGYTF.

The sample holds a few counts of this clone. J is TRBJ2-7 and V is TRBV10-1; TRBD1 might be the D (5 bases). V was trimmed by 6 bases and J by 5 bases, leaving 23 bases between them. In germline, CDR1 is WNHNN, CDR2 SYGVQD (reference sequence). The CDR3 is 16 residues long. The CDR3 here is CASSSAGAVSFDEQYF. The CDR3 DNA reads as TGCGCCAGCAGCTCTGCTGGGGCGGTTTCCTTCGACGAGCAGTACTTC.